This T cell receptor beta chain was captured by sequencing in a study of blood T cell repertoires in COVID-19. The CDR3 consists of 14 residues. Germline CDR1 and CDR2: SEHNR and FQNEAQ (reference sequence). Trimming took 5 bases from V and 5 from J, leaving 12 bases between them. In the original analysis: By means of reference gene primer amplification, nucleated cell counts were estimated. Clones were read by immunoSEQ multiplex PCR, and TCRdb kept only the in-frame ones, dropping some. V and J calls and clone size are those listed in that table; D and trimming were worked out from the DNA. In the table there are around 90,000 clones, around four fifths of which are singletons.

The chain has TRBV7-9 and TRBJ2-2, with TRBD1 as a possible D gene (5 bases). The sequence was obtained from a human donor in a cohort sampled during active COVID-19. The sample consisted of peripheral blood. For the CDR3, the DNA is TGTGCCAGCAGCAGGCAGGGTTGGACCGGGGAGCTGTTTTTT. This encodes CASSRQGWTGELFF.